The 18 T cell receptor beta chains below come from one sample, sequenced in a study of human T cells and chemical hapten exposure. The time point here: healthy volunteer bleed at 6 weeks. It was unfractionated whole blood from which total RNA was extracted. TCRdb re-derived calls from the RACE reads in MiXCR, one entry per CDR3 protein. Altogether some 65,000 distinct CDR3 sequences are present, about 5.7% being singletons, with the ten largest covering roughly 3.5%. Source material: whole blood. The receptors come from a female donor in good health. Some clones in this sample may be carry-over from other donors' samples.

This clonotype was observed many times. This chain uses TRBV30 with TRBJ2-7; 7 bases fit TRBD2. There are 12 residues in the CDR3. CDR1 and CDR2 (germline): GTSNPN, SVGIG (reference sequence). The ends lost 2 bases at V and 3 bases at J; junction bases unmatched: 1. CDR3 sequence reads: CAWSTGGYEQYF. CDR3 nucleotides: TGTGCCTGGAGTACGGGGGGCTACGAGCAGTACTTC.

The chain links TRBV6-6 to TRBJ1-5; D ambiguous. Trimming stripped 6 bases from V and 4 bases from J, with 13 bases between. The CDR3 covers 14 residues. Per the germline V gene, CDR1 is MNHNY and CDR2 is SVGAGI (reference sequence). Here the CDR3 reads CASRYGLGNQPQHF. The CDR3, as DNA: TGTGCCAGCAGATACGGGCTTGGTAATCAGCCCCAGCATTTT.

There are many counts of this clonotype. The rearrangement joins TRBV6-5 to TRBJ2-1; D perhaps matches TRBD2 (5 bases). The CDR3 sequence is 12 residues long. Deletions cut 8 bases from V and 7 bases from J, with 12 bases between. Germline values: CDR1 MNHEY, CDR2 SVGAGI. The CDR3 DNA follows: TGTGCCAGCTCCTACGGCGGGAATGAGCAGTTCTTC. This translates into CASSYGGNEQFF.

The chain uses TRBV15 and TRBJ2-7; TRBD1 matches 7 bases. This CDR3 comprises 12 residues. V was clipped by 3 bases and J by 6 bases; unmatched bases: 2. The germline gives CDR1 LNHNV, CDR2 YYDKDF (reference sequence). This CDR3 is CATSSQGVEQYF. For the CDR3, the DNA is TGTGCCACCAGCAGCCAGGGGGTCGAGCAGTACTTC. Filled out from reference TRBV15 and TRBJ2-7, the complete variable domain reads DAMVIQNPRYQVTQFGKPVTLSCSQTLNHNVMYWYQQKSSQAPKLLFHYYDKDFNNEADTPDNFQSRRPNTSFCFLDIRSPGLGDTAMYLCATSSQGVEQYFGPGTRLTVT.

This chain connects TRBV20-1 to TRBJ2-7, with D possibly TRBD2 on 5 matching bases. V lost 8 bases, J lost 0 bases, and 17 bases lay in between. The CDR3 has 14 residues. Germline CDR1 is DFQATT and CDR2 is SNEGSKA (reference sequence). The DNA of the CDR3 is TGCAGTACTCGGACCGATACTAGCTCCTACGAGCAGTACTTC. Protein sequence: CSTRTDTSSYEQYF.

This clonotype was recorded at least ten times. The genes are TRBV4-2 and TRBJ2-1, with 7 positions matching TRBD2. Germline CDR1 LGHNA, CDR2 YNFKEQ. CDR3 size: 15 residues. J lost 4 bases, V lost 0 bases, and 3 bases had no gene match. The CDR3 sequence is CASSQEREEYNEQFF. CDR3 nucleotide sequence: TGTGCCAGCAGCCAAGAACGGGAGGAGTACAATGAGCAGTTCTTC.

This clonotype has more than one count but fewer than ten. This CDR3 is CASSPSGGFQETQYF. CDR3 sequence (DNA): TGTGCCAGCAGCCCCTCGGGGGGATTCCAAGAGACCCAGTACTTC. The V gene is TRBV7-9, the J gene TRBJ2-5; 7 bases align to TRBD2. The CDR3 spans 15 residues. The V and J ends lost 5 bases and 1 base, in that order; junction bases with no gene match: 7. Per the germline V gene, CDR1 is SEHNR and CDR2 is FQNEAQ (reference sequence).

The chain joins TRBV29-1 to TRBJ2-7; a weak D match, TRBD1 (5 bases). With 0 bases removed from V and 3 bases from J, the gap between germline ends came to 6 bases. The CDR3 sequence is 12 residues long. Looked up from germline, CDR1 is SQVTM and CDR2 is ANQGSEA. The CDR3, as DNA: TGCAGCGTTGAAGATGACAGCTACGAGCAGTACTTC. Protein product: CSVEDDSYEQYF.

This clonotype was seen repeatedly, ten times or more. The chain uses TRBV6-2 or TRBV6-3 and TRBJ2-1, with D possibly matching TRBD2 (6 bases). In germline, CDR1 is MNHEY, CDR2 SVGEGT. V was shortened by 0 bases and J by 15 bases, with 12 bases between the two germline ends. The CDR3 runs to 12 residues. CDR3 in DNA: TGTGCCAGCAGTTACTCGATACGGGAGTGGTTCTTC. The encoded protein is CASSYSIREWFF.

This clonotype was recorded a few times. The chain has TRBV6-1 and TRBJ1-5, with D unclear. This CDR3 is 13 amino acids long. Germline CDR1 MNHNS, CDR2 SASEGT. The V end was cut by 6 bases, the J end by 6 bases, with 12 bases between. The CDR3 bases are TGTGCCAGCAGAGGATGGGAGGGTCAGCCCCAGCATTTT. Amino acid sequence: CASRGWEGQPQHF.

In this sample, this clonotype turned up many times. The genes are TRBV20-1 and TRBJ1-5; D perhaps matches TRBD1 (5 bases). Germline V gene data show CDR1 as DFQATT and CDR2 as SNEGSKA (reference sequence). The CDR3 is 13 amino acids. The V end was cut by 3 bases, the J end by 0 bases, with 6 bases between. CDR3 region: CSASRDSNQPQHF. CDR3 bases: TGCAGTGCTAGCAGGGATAGCAATCAGCCCCAGCATTTT.

This clonotype was found a few times. The V and J genes are TRBV6-1 and TRBJ2-7; D gene uncertain. This CDR3 region has 13 residues. V was cut by 3 bases and J by 4 bases, with 10 bases left in between. Per germline, CDR1 MNHNS and CDR2 SASEGT. In DNA form, the CDR3 reads TGTGCCAGCAGTGAGGTCCCCAGATACGAGCAGTACTTC. It specifies CASSEVPRYEQYF.

This clonotype was recorded at least ten times. The chain combines TRBV15 with TRBJ2-3, with D tentatively TRBD2 (5 bases). Germline loops: CDR1 LNHNV, CDR2 YYDKDF (reference sequence). The CDR3 has 14 amino acids. Trimming stripped 5 bases from V and 6 bases from J, with 15 bases between. CDR3 region: CATSWSDSADTQYF. In nucleotides, the CDR3 is TGTGCCACCAGCTGGAGCGATAGCGCGGATACGCAGTATTTT. Combining the CDR3 with reference TRBV15 and TRBJ2-3 gives the whole variable domain DAMVIQNPRYQVTQFGKPVTLSCSQTLNHNVMYWYQQKSSQAPKLLFHYYDKDFNNEADTPDNFQSRRPNTSFCFLDIRSPGLGDTAMYLCATSWSDSADTQYFGPGTRLTVL.

This clonotype was counted many times. The chain carries TRBV28 and TRBJ2-1; 11 bases are a match to TRBD1. The CDR3 totals 16 residues. CDR1 and CDR2 from the germline V gene are MDHEN and SYDVKM. The junction had 12 bases not matched to a gene; V was cut back by 5 bases and J by 9 bases. The CDR3 DNA reads as TGTGCCAGCAGTCCATCCTCCGGACAGGGGGCCGGTGAGCAGTTCTTC. It codes for CASSPSSGQGAGEQFF.

This clonotype appeared a few times. V usage is TRBV7-3 and J usage is TRBJ2-1; weak D call: TRBD2 (5 bases). The ends were cut back, 2 bases at V and 0 bases at J, with 11 bases in the middle. CDR1 and CDR2 from the germline V gene are SGHTA and FQGTGA. The CDR3 loop spans 16 amino acids. CDR3 residues: CASSLEGRSSYNEQFF. CDR3 DNA: TGTGCCAGCAGCTTAGAGGGTCGGAGCTCCTACAATGAGCAGTTCTTC.

This sequence joins TRBV28 and TRBJ1-4; TRBD1 might be the D (5 bases). V lost 2 bases, J lost 3 bases, and 7 bases lay in between. Looked up from germline, CDR1 is MDHEN and CDR2 is SYDVKM. CDR3 length equals 14 residues. CDR3 in DNA: TGTGCCAGCAGTTTACAGGGCTCTAATGAAAAACTGTTTTTT. It yields the protein CASSLQGSNEKLFF.

This clonotype was counted a few times. V and J are TRBV29-1 and TRBJ2-3; TRBD2 agrees at 7 bases. The junction had 9 bases not matched to a gene; V was cut back by 1 base and J by 2 bases. CDR1 is SQVTM and CDR2 is ANQGSEA in the germline V gene. The CDR3 has 16 residues. The CDR3 spells CSVEGLKRGYTDTQYF. CDR3 nucleotides: TGCAGCGTTGAAGGGCTCAAGCGGGGTTACACAGATACGCAGTATTTT.

This clonotype has just a few counts. The chain combines TRBV30 with TRBJ2-3; D tentatively fits TRBD1 or TRBD2 (5 bases each). The CDR3 has 13 residues. Trimming took off 2 bases at V and 2 bases at J, with 8 bases between the two ends. Germline loops: CDR1 GTSNPN, CDR2 SVGIG (reference sequence). For the CDR3, the DNA is TGTGCCTGGAGTCGGGACCCCACAGATACGCAGTATTTT. This codes for CAWSRDPTDTQYF. The full variable domain, with the rest looked up from reference TRBV30 and TRBJ2-3, is SQTIHQWPATLVQPVGSPLSLECTVEGTSNPNLYWYRQAAGRGLQLLFYSVGIGQISSEVPQNLSASRPQDRQFILSSKKLLLSDSGFYLCAWSRDPTDTQYFGPGTRLTVL.